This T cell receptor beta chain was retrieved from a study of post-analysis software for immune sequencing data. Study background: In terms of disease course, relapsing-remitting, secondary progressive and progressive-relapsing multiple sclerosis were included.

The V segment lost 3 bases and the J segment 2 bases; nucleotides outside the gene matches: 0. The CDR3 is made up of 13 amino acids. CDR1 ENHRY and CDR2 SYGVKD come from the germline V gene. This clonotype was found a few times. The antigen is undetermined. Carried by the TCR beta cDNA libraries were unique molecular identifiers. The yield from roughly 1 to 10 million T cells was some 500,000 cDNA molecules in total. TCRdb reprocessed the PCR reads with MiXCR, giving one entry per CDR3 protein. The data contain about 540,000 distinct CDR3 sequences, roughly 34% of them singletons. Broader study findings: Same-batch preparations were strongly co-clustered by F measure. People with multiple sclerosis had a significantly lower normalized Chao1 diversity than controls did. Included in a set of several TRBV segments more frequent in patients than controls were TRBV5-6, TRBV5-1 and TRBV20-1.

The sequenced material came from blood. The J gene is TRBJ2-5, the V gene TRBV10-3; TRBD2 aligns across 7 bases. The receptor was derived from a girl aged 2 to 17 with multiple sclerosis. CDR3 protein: CAISDGGQETQYF. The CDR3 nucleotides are TGTGCCATCAGTGACGGGGGGCAAGAGACCCAGTACTTC.